This TCR beta chain appears in the sequencing data of a study of T-cell memory formation after mild COVID-19. Study information: Largely donor-specific TCR clusters were found. Study results and caveats: CM and EM subsets held most contracting CD4+ clones; EMRA held CD8+ ones.

A note on this clonotype: As yet, its antigen is unknown.

A 5'RACE reaction primed in the constant segment made cDNA libraries of TCR alpha and TCR beta, and these carried sample barcodes and UMIs. TCRdb passed the 5' RACE reads through MiXCR, listing each CDR3 protein once. The repertoire holds 35,000 to 50,000 distinct CDR3 sequences, approximately 9.6% seen once, with about 10% in the top ten. CDR1 LGHDT and CDR2 YNNKEL come from the germline V gene (reference sequence). V lost 7 bases, J lost 6 bases, and 7 bases lay in between. There are 11 residues in the CDR3. Sequencing was carried out using PBMCs or a T cell subset sorted from them (not recorded which). The chain links TRBV3-1 to TRBJ2-1; D is unclear. This sequence was found in an adult woman who had mild COVID-19 (a few samples of this study predate the infection). Cell type and time point are not known. The CDR3 is CASTLGNEQFF. CDR3 nucleotide sequence: TGTGCCAGCACCCTTGGCAATGAGCAGTTCTTC.